The rows below give T cell receptor beta chains drawn from one sample of a study of blood T cells in healthy people across ages. TCRdb recomputed calls from the 5' RACE reads with MiXCR, one row per CDR3 protein. The sample holds around 690,000 distinct CDR3 sequences, around three fifths seen once. What was sequenced was blood. Every receptor here comes from a man aged 55 to 70 in good health. CDR3s include the opening cysteine and the closing phenylalanine or tryptophan. The D gene is left open where the match is weak. Size is stated for part of the rows, as once, few or many counts, or as a class when the clone is expanded.

-,TRBV20-1,TRBJ2-7,-,CSARETGGLDEQYF,TGCAGTGCTAGAGAGACAGGCGGTCTCGACGAGCAGTACTTC
-,TRBV6-2/TRBV6-3,TRBJ2-2,-,CASRDAGRGTGELFF,TGTGCCAGCAGGGACGCGGGGCGGGGCACCGGGGAGCTGTTTTTT
-,TRBV7-2,TRBJ1-1,TRBD1,CASSSTGGATEAFF,TGTGCCAGCAGCTCCACAGGGGGCGCTACCGAAGCTTTCTTT
-,TRBV2,TRBJ2-1,-,CASSGRTASSYNEQFF,TGTGCCAGCAGTGGCCGGACAGCGAGCTCCTACAATGAGCAGTTCTTC
-,TRBV7-2,TRBJ1-2,-,CASSPRRAGNYGYTF,TGTGCCAGCAGCCCTCGTAGGGCAGGGAACTATGGCTACACCTTC
-,TRBV5-6,TRBJ2-5,-,CASSFGGGPGNEQYF,TGTGCCAGCAGCTTTGGCGGGGGCCCGGGGAATGAGCAGTACTTC
-,TRBV11-1,TRBJ2-1,-,CASSRDYEQFF,TGTGCCAGCAGTCGGGACTATGAGCAGTTCTTC
few,TRBV5-1,TRBJ1-1,-,CASSFNFQGYEAFF,TGCGCCAGCAGCTTTAACTTTCAGGGCTACGAAGCTTTCTTT
once,TRBV20-1,TRBJ2-7,TRBD2,CSATHAGGSFGEQYF,TGCAGTGCCACTCACGCGGGGGGGAGTTTTGGAGAGCAGTACTTC
-,TRBV4-1,TRBJ2-1,TRBD2,CASSQGMVAGGYNEQFF,TGCGCCAGCAGCCAAGGTATGGTAGCGGGGGGATACAATGAGCAGTTCTTC
-,TRBV20-1,TRBJ2-5,-,CSATPGKRAYETQYF,TGCAGTGCTACCCCGGGGAAGAGGGCTTATGAGACCCAGTACTTC
once,TRBV20-1,TRBJ1-2,TRBD1,CSVNRGNYGYTF,TGCAGTGTCAACAGGGGTAACTATGGCTACACCTTC
once,TRBV2,TRBJ2-7,-,CASSEGPSSSYEQYF,TGTGCCAGCAGTGAGGGGCCATCATCATCCTACGAGCAGTACTTC
-,TRBV7-2,TRBJ2-1,TRBD2,CASSRSGGAPNEQFF,TGTGCCAGCAGTCGGAGCGGGGGGGCCCCCAATGAGCAGTTCTTC
many,TRBV7-9,TRBJ2-5,-,CASSPSGETQYF,TGTGCCAGCAGCCCCTCCGGGGAGACCCAGTACTTC
-,TRBV5-6,TRBJ2-5,TRBD1,CASSLPVKGAQETQYF,TGTGCCAGCAGCTTGCCGGTGAAGGGGGCCCAAGAGACCCAGTACTTC
-,TRBV20-1,TRBJ2-3,-,CSATTTDTQYF,TGCAGTGCTACAACCACAGATACGCAGTATTTT
-,TRBV6-6,TRBJ2-2,-,CASRETRVDTGELFF,TGTGCCAGCAGGGAGACCCGAGTGGACACCGGGGAGCTGTTTTTT
-,TRBV10-1,TRBJ1-6,-,CASAPKGPTNSPLHF,TGCGCCAGCGCCCCCAAGGGACCGACAAATTCACCCCTCCACTTT
-,TRBV25-1,TRBJ1-2,TRBD1,CASSPQGAWGYTF,TGTGCCAGCAGTCCTCAGGGGGCATGGGGCTACACCTTC
-,TRBV3-1,TRBJ2-3,TRBD2,CASSQEGGGGTDTQYF,TGTGCCAGCAGCCAAGAAGGCGGGGGTGGCACAGATACGCAGTATTTT
-,TRBV29-1,TRBJ2-1,-,CSVPRSYNEQFF,TGCAGCGTCCCCCGAAGTTACAATGAGCAGTTCTTC
few,TRBV4-1,TRBJ2-5,-,CASSQEARSGTQYF,TGCGCCAGCAGCCAAGAAGCCAGGAGTGGGACCCAGTACTTC
-,TRBV29-1,TRBJ2-2,-,CSVGTGGAGELFF,TGCAGCGTTGGTACAGGGGGGGCCGGGGAGCTGTTTTTT
-,TRBV27,TRBJ2-7,-,CASSLSTRSSYEQYF,TGTGCCAGCAGTTTATCGACACGGAGCTCCTACGAGCAGTACTTC
-,TRBV3-1,TRBJ2-2,-,CASSQVGRGRIGELFF,TGTGCCAGCAGCCAAGTTGGTCGGGGGCGCATCGGGGAGCTGTTTTTT
-,TRBV2,TRBJ2-5,-,CASSLGPAREEAQYF,TGTGCCAGCAGTTTGGGACCAGCCCGAGAGGAGGCCCAGTACTTC
few,TRBV15,TRBJ1-2,TRBD1,CATSRRQGNDYGYTF,TGTGCCACCAGCAGGAGACAGGGGAACGACTATGGCTACACCTTC
-,TRBV5-1,TRBJ2-7,TRBD2,CASSTQPPGGVSPYEQYF,TGCGCCAGCAGCACCCAACCTCCGGGAGGGGTCTCCCCTTACGAGCAGTACTTC
few,TRBV2,TRBJ2-5,-,CASSEGEETQYF,TGTGCCAGCAGTGAAGGGGAGGAGACCCAGTACTTC
-,TRBV19,TRBJ2-1,TRBD2,CASLPGPGGNEQFF,TGTGCCAGTCTACCGGGGCCGGGGGGCAATGAGCAGTTCTTC
few,TRBV12-3/TRBV12-4,TRBJ2-5,-,CASSKGHQETQYF,TGTGCCAGCAGCAAGGGGCACCAAGAGACCCAGTACTTC
-,TRBV9,TRBJ2-5,TRBD1,CASSPPGTGGETQYF,TGTGCCAGCAGCCCCCCCGGGACAGGGGGCGAGACCCAGTACTTC
-,TRBV20-1,TRBJ2-1,-,CSARDKSFDGEQFF,TGCAGTGCTAGAGATAAGTCATTCGACGGCGAGCAGTTCTTC
-,TRBV29-1,TRBJ2-1,-,CSVEDKNTVPYNEQFF,TGCAGCGTTGAAGATAAAAACACGGTACCCTACAATGAGCAGTTCTTC
-,TRBV29-1,TRBJ2-1,TRBD2,CSVLTTSANNEQFF,TGCAGCGTTCTTACCACTAGCGCCAACAATGAGCAGTTCTTC
once,TRBV19,TRBJ2-1,TRBD1,CASSKRPGTENEQFF,TGTGCCAGTAGTAAACGTCCCGGGACAGAAAATGAGCAGTTCTTC
once,TRBV1,TRBJ2-3,-,CTSSPPRGGKPSTDTQYF,TGCACCAGCAGCCCCCCGCGGGGGGGAAAACCTAGCACAGATACGCAGTATTTT
-,TRBV5-1,TRBJ1-2,TRBD1,CASSRQGDGYTF,TGCGCCAGCAGTCGACAGGGGGATGGCTACACCTTC
-,TRBV2,TRBJ2-1,-,CASETSGPYNEQFF,TGTGCCAGCGAAACCAGCGGGCCATACAATGAGCAGTTCTTC
-,TRBV6-6,TRBJ2-3,TRBD2,CASSSTSGGAWDTQYF,TGTGCCAGCAGCTCCACTAGCGGGGGGGCATGGGATACGCAGTATTTT
-,TRBV20-1,TRBJ1-2,-,CSAGPGVGQMGAYGYTF,TGCAGTGCGGGGCCCGGGGTAGGACAGATGGGGGCATATGGCTACACCTTC
-,TRBV20-1,TRBJ2-1,TRBD2,CSAPTGTSLNEQFF,TGCAGTGCTCCAACCGGGACTAGCCTAAATGAGCAGTTCTTC
-,TRBV11-2,TRBJ2-1,TRBD2,CASSPLRSLLAGPGEQFF,TGTGCCAGCAGTCCCCTTCGCTCCCTACTAGCGGGGCCGGGTGAGCAGTTCTTC